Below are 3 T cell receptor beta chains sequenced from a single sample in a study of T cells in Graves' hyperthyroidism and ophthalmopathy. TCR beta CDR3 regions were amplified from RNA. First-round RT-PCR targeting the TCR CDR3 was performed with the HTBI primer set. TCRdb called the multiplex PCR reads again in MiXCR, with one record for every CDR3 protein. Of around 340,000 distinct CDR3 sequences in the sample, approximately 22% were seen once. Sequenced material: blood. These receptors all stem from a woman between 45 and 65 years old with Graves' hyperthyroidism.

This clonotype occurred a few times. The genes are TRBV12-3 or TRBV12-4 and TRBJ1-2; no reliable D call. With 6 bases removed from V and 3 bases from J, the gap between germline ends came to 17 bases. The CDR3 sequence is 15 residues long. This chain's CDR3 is CASSPTGRGDYGYTF. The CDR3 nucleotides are TGTGCCAGCAGCCCCACGGGCCGGGGAGACTATGGCTACACCTTC.

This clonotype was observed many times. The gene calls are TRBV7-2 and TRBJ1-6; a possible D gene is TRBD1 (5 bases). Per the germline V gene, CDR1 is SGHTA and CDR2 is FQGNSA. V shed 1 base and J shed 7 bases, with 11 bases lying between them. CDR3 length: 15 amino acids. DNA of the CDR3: TGTGCCAGCAGCTTAGGTGGGGCTTGGAATTCACCCCTCCACTTT. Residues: CASSLGGAWNSPLHF.

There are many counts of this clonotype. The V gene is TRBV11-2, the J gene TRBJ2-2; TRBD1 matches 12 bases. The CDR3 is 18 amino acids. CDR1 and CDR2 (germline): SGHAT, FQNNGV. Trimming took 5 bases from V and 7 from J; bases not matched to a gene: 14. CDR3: CASSTIPRDRGRVGELFF. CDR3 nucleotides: TGTGCCAGCAGCACCATCCCCCGGGACAGGGGGCGAGTCGGGGAGCTGTTTTTT.